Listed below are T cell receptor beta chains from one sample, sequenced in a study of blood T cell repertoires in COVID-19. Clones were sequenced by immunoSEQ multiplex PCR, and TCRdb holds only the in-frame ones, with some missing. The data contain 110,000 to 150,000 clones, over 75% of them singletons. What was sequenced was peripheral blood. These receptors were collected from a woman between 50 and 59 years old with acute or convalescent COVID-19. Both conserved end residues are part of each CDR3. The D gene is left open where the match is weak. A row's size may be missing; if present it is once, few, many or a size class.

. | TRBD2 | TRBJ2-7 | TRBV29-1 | CSVEWLADGEQYF | TGCAGCGTTGAATGGCTAGCGGACGGGGAGCAGTACTTC
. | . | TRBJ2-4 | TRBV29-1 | CSVRDAGRNIQYF | TGCAGCGTGAGGGATGCAGGGAGGAACATTCAGTACTTC
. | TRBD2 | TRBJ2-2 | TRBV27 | CASSRGLASPGELFF | TGTGCCAGCAGCCGGGGACTAGCTTCGCCCGGGGAGCTGTTTTTT
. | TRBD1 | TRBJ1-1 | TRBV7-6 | CASSLAGQQNTEAFF | TGTGCCAGCAGCTTAGCGGGACAGCAGAACACTGAAGCTTTCTTT
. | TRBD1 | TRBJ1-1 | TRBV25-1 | CASSALGATGVSPEAFF | TGTGCCAGCAGCGCCCTGGGGGCGACAGGGGTAAGCCCCGAAGCTTTCTTT
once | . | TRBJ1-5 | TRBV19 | CASSIKQGNQPQHF | TGTGCCAGTAGTATAAAACAGGGCAACCAGCCCCAGCATTTT
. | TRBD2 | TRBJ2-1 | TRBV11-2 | CASTLSGRASEQFF | TGTGCCAGCACCCTTAGCGGGAGGGCCTCTGAGCAGTTCTTC
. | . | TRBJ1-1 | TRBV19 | CASSSALMNTEAFF | TGTGCCAGTAGTTCCGCGTTGATGAACACTGAAGCTTTCTTT
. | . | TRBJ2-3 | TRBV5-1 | CASGPAGGTDTQYF | TGCGCCAGCGGGCCCGCCGGGGGCACAGATACGCAGTATTTT
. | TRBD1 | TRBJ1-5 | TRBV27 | CASSFQGAGQPQHF | TGTGCCAGCAGTTTTCAGGGGGCGGGTCAGCCCCAGCATTTT
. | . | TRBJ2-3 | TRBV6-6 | CASSLPKVGGADTQYF | TGTGCCAGCAGCTTACCGAAAGTTGGGGGCGCAGATACGCAGTATTTT
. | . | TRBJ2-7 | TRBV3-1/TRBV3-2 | CASSRTEGGTTYEQYF | TGTGCCAGCAGCCGCACCGAGGGGGGGACAACCTACGAGCAGTACTTC
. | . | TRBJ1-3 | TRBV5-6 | CASTPATGSGNTIYF | TGTGCCAGCACCCCCGCAACGGGCTCTGGAAACACCATATATTTT
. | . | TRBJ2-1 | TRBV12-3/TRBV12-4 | CASIRELENEQFF | TGTGCCAGCATTCGGGAGTTAGAGAATGAGCAGTTCTTC
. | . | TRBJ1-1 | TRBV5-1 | CASSSPLQGLNTEAFF | TGCGCCAGCAGCTCCCCACTACAGGGCTTGAACACTGAAGCTTTCTTT
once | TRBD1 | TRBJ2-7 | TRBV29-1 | CSVAVVRGLVYEQYF | TGCAGCGTGGCCGTGGTCAGGGGGTTGGTCTACGAGCAGTACTTC
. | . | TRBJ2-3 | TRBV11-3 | CASSFESTDTQYF | TGTGCCAGCAGCTTTGAGAGCACAGATACGCAGTATTTT
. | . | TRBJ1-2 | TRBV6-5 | CASSPGGDGYTF | TGTGCCAGCAGTCCCGGAGGGGATGGCTACACCTTC
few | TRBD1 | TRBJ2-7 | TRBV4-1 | CASSQGPGTGAYEQYF | TGCGCCAGCAGCCAAGGCCCTGGGACAGGCGCCTACGAGCAGTACTTC
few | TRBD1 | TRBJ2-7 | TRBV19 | CASSPGTASYEQYF | TGTGCCAGTAGTCCCGGGACAGCCTCCTACGAGCAGTACTTC
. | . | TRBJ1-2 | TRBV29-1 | CSVEGSEETNYGYTF | TGCAGCGTTGAAGGAAGCGAAGAAACTAACTATGGCTACACCTTC
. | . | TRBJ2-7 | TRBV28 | CASSLGPVPPVEQYF | TGTGCCAGCAGTTTAGGGCCCGTCCCCCCTGTCGAGCAGTACTTC
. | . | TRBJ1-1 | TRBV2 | CASSEGAGMNTEAFF | TGTGCCAGCAGTGAAGGGGCAGGCATGAACACTGAAGCTTTCTTT
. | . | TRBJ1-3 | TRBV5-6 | CASSSIGAGNTIYF | TGTGCCAGCAGCTCTATAGGGGCCGGAAACACCATATATTTT
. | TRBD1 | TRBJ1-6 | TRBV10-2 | CASNGGQGASSYNSPLHF | TGCGCCAGCAATGGGGGACAGGGGGCTAGCTCCTATAATTCACCCCTCCACTTT
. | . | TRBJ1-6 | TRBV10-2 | CASIPGYTYNSPLHF | TGCGCCAGCATCCCAGGGTATACCTATAATTCACCCCTCCACTTT
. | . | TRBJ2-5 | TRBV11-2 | CASLRQETQYF | TGTGCCAGTTTGCGACAAGAGACCCAGTACTTC
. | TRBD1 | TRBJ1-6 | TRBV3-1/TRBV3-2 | CASSPSDRVSPLHF | TGTGCCAGCAGCCCCTCTGACAGGGTTTCACCCCTCCACTTT
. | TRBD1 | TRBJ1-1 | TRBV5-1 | CASRGGQLNTEAFF | TGCGCCAGCAGGGGGGGACAGTTGAACACTGAAGCTTTCTTT
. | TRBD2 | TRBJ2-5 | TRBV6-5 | CASTTRELAEETQYF | TGTGCCAGCACTACCAGGGAACTAGCGGAAGAGACCCAGTACTTC
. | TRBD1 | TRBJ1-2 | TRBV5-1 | CASWTGVGDYGYTF | TGCGCCAGCTGGACAGGGGTAGGGGACTATGGCTACACCTTC
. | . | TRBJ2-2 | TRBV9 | CASSVEVWRGNTGELFF | TGTGCCAGCAGCGTAGAGGTCTGGAGGGGAAACACCGGGGAGCTGTTTTTT
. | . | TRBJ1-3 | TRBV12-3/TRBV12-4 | CASSPGLGNTIYF | TGTGCCAGCAGTCCAGGACTTGGAAACACCATATATTTT
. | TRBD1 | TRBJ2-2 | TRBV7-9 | CASMGQGKVGELFF | TGTGCCAGCATGGGACAGGGGAAAGTCGGGGAGCTGTTTTTT
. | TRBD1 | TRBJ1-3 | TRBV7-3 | CASSPGQGATIYF | TGTGCCAGCAGCCCGGGACAGGGGGCCACCATATATTTT
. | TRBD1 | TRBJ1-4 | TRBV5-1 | CASSLEGTGNEKLFF | TGCGCCAGCAGCCTGGAGGGGACAGGGAATGAAAAACTGTTTTTT
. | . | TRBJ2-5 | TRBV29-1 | CSLKRGQETQYF | TGCAGCCTCAAAAGGGGCCAAGAGACCCAGTACTTC
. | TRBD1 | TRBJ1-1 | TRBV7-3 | CASSLWSGGNTEAFF | TGTGCCAGCAGCTTATGGTCAGGGGGGAACACTGAAGCTTTCTTT
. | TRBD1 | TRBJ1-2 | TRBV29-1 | CSAGDRDGYGYTF | TGCAGCGCAGGGGACAGGGATGGCTATGGCTACACCTTC
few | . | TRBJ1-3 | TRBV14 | CASSRLPEAGNTIYF | TGTGCCAGCAGCCGATTACCGGAGGCTGGAAACACCATATATTTT
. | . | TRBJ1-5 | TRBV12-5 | CASGLDGGNQPQHF | TGTGCTAGTGGTTTGGATGGAGGCAATCAGCCCCAGCATTTT
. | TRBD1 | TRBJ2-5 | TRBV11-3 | CASSGGWTGQETQYF | TGTGCCAGCAGCGGAGGATGGACAGGACAAGAGACCCAGTACTTC
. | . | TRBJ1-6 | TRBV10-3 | CAITGRENSPLHF | TGTGCCATCACTGGCAGGGAAAATTCACCCCTCCACTTT
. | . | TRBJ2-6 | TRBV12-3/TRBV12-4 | CASSFGHVLTF | TGTGCCAGCAGTTTTGGCCATGTCCTGACTTTC
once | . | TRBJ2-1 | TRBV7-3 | CASSLVRDKNEQFF | TGTGCCAGCAGCTTAGTCCGGGACAAGAATGAGCAGTTCTTC